The T cell receptor beta chain described here comes from a study of Ad26.COV2.S vaccination and SARS-CoV-2 variants. Across the study: Administration of Ad26.COV2.S was intramuscular, either once or twice 56 days apart.

The CDR3 consists of 13 residues. Germline-derived CDR1 and CDR2 are SGHRS and YFSETQ. V dropped 5 bases and J dropped 5 bases, with 13 bases sitting between them. Treatment specified: approximately 18 received Ad26.COV2.S at low or high dose, single or two shots; five or six received placebo; per-sample allocation not given. Day 63 after the first vaccine or placebo injection was the time point for sampling. The vaccine delivered Wuhan-strain SARS-CoV-2 spike through an Ad26 vector. Notes on this clone: Its antigen is currently unknown.

The protocol was immunoSEQ multiplex PCR, while the TCRdb copy is restricted to in-frame clones and leaves out a portion. The sample shows about 350,000 clones, roughly 91% of them seen only once. General observations from the study: An underestimation of total T cell responses may have resulted from the TCR breadth and depth analyses. Breadth measured for non-spike TCRs was similar across vaccine and placebo recipients.

Sequences were derived from peripheral blood, sampled in a trial of Ad26.COV2.S vaccine versus placebo. The receptor comes from a person aged 18-65 years who received the Ad26.COV2.S COVID-19 vaccine or a placebo. The V gene is TRBV5-1, the J gene TRBJ2-5; D perhaps matches TRBD2 (5 bases). CDR3 in amino acids: CASRPGTLETQYF. CDR3 sequence (DNA): TGCGCCAGCAGGCCGGGAACACTGGAGACCCAGTACTTC. Full variable domain (missing parts from reference TRBV5-1 and TRBJ2-5): KAGVTQTPRYLIKTRGQQVTLSCSPISGHRSVSWYQQTPGQGLQFLFEYFSETQRNKGNFPGRFSGRQFSNSRSEMNVSTLELGDSALYLCASRPGTLETQYFGPGTRLLVL.